These 17 T cell receptor beta chains were sequenced from one sample in a study of graft-versus-host responses after intestinal transplantation. Their target antigens are unknown. Profiled with immunoSEQ multiplex PCR; TCRdb holds only in-frame clones, not every one. The sample lists fewer than 110,000 clones, around 90% seen once, with about 0.7% in the top ten. Sequences were derived from unstimulated CD4+ T cells sorted from spleen or lymph node cells, sampled before transplant. These receptors came from a human donor who was the organ donor for an intestinal transplant.

Details on this clone: Other DNA sequences of this sample code for an identical CDR3. The chain has TRBV7-9 and TRBJ2-7; D is perhaps TRBD1 (6 bases). Trimming took off 2 bases at V and 3 bases at J, with 11 bases between the two ends. This CDR3 is 14 amino acids long. Germline V gene sequence: CDR1 SEHNR, CDR2 FQNEAQ (reference sequence). The CDR3 bases are TGTGCCAGCAGCTTACGGACAGTTCACTACGAGCAGTACTTC. This translates into CASSLRTVHYEQYF. The whole variable domain, filled in from reference TRBV7-9 and TRBJ2-7, reads DTGVSQNPRHKITKRGQNVTFRCDPISEHNRLYWYRQTLGQGPEFLTYFQNEAQLEKSRLLSDRFSAERPKGSFSTLEIQRTEQGDSAMYLCASSLRTVHYEQYFGPGTRLTVT.

This chain joins TRBV9 and TRBJ1-3; D not certain. This CDR3 is 15 amino acids long. Germline values: CDR1 SGDLS, CDR2 YYNGEE. Trimming removed 3 bases from V and 0 bases from J, with 10 bases in between. The CDR3 bases are TGTGCCAGCAGCGAACAGATTTCCTCTGGAAACACCATATATTTT. Translating it yields CASSEQISSGNTIYF.

The genes are TRBV7-3 and TRBJ2-7; perhaps TRBD2 as D (6 bases). V was clipped by 1 base and J by 7 bases, with 20 bases between them. Germline-derived CDR1 and CDR2 are SGHTA and FQGTGA. CDR3 length: 16 amino acids. The DNA of the CDR3 is TGTGCCAGCAGCTTAAGGGTCCGAGCGGGTGTAGGGGAGCAGTACTTC. It specifies CASSLRVRAGVGEQYF.

The chain recombines TRBV2 with TRBJ1-4; D not resolved. CDR1 SNHLY and CDR2 FYNNEI come from the germline V gene. V shed 1 base and J shed 6 bases, with 6 bases lying between them. The CDR3 totals 13 residues. This chain's CDR3 is CASSEGRDEKLFF. The DNA of the CDR3 is TGTGCCAGCAGTGAAGGACGCGATGAAAAACTGTTTTTT.

The rearrangement uses TRBV28 and TRBJ2-7, with D tentatively TRBD2 (5 bases). The V and J ends lost 5 bases and 1 base respectively, with 18 bases between them. The V gene's germline CDR1 is MDHEN and CDR2 SYDVKM. The CDR3 runs to 16 residues. CDR3 coding DNA: TGTGCCAGCAGTACCGGTGGAGGCTGGTTTTCCTACGAGCAGTACTTC. Its protein is CASSTGGGWFSYEQYF.

The V gene is TRBV9, the J gene TRBJ2-1; D is ambiguous. Germline loops: CDR1 SGDLS, CDR2 YYNGEE. Between the trimmed V and J ends, which lost 3 bases and 6 bases, there was a span of 19 bases. The CDR3 loop spans 16 amino acids. CDR3 coding DNA: TGTGCCAGCAGCGAGAGAGATGTCTCCTGGATCAATGAGCAGTTCTTC. Protein sequence: CASSERDVSWINEQFF.

The chain uses TRBV5-1 and TRBJ2-1; TRBD1 aligns across 8 bases. Germline trimming cut 3 bases from V and 1 base from J; bases unmatched to any gene: 3. This CDR3 is built from 15 residues. The germline V gene has CDR1 SGHRS and CDR2 YFSETQ. CDR3 in amino acids: CASSSQGASYNEQFF. The DNA for the CDR3 is TGCGCCAGCAGCTCCCAGGGGGCTTCCTACAATGAGCAGTTCTTC.

The chain carries TRBV7-2 and TRBJ1-2; D gene unclear. The ends were cut back, 5 bases at V and 8 bases at J, with 15 bases in the middle. The CDR3 covers 13 residues. Germline-derived CDR1 and CDR2 are SGHTA and FQGNSA. CDR3 sequence reads: CASSPYIQIGYTF. CDR3 sequence (DNA): TGTGCCAGCAGCCCTTATATACAGATAGGCTACACCTTC.

This clone was seen more than once but under ten times. The J gene is TRBJ2-3, the V gene TRBV6-5; unclear D gene. Deletions cut 6 bases from V and 1 base from J, with 2 bases between. The CDR3 is 11 residues long. The germline gives CDR1 MNHEY, CDR2 SVGAGI. In DNA, the CDR3 is TGTGCCAGCAGACGCACAGATACGCAGTATTTT. Its translation is CASRRTDTQYF.

About this clone itself: It is unclear where the CDR3 begins or ends on the DNA, so no DNA is shown, and the CDR3 is as TCRdb lists it. V and J are TRBV6-5 and TRBJ1-2; the table names TRBD1, a call not compared with the DNA. Germline V gene data show CDR1 as MNHEY and CDR2 as SVGAGI. Counting both end residues, the CDR3 totals 16 amino acids. CDR3 residues: CASSYSQVGKGAAHTF.

The V call is TRBV10-2, the J call TRBJ2-1; D possibly uses TRBD1 or TRBD2 (5 bases each). The CDR3 spans 14 residues. Trimming removed 3 bases from V and 7 bases from J, with 13 bases in between. Germline assignment: CDR1 WSHSY and CDR2 SAAADI. DNA of the CDR3: TGCGCCAGCAGTGATCCCACGGGACCGAATGAGCAGTTCTTC. Translated, it gives CASSDPTGPNEQFF.

The chain carries TRBV5-1 and TRBJ1-1, with a possible D match to TRBD1 (6 bases). The CDR3 is made up of 13 amino acids. V lost 7 bases to trimming and J lost 5 bases, with 15 bases between them. Germline CDR1 reads SGHRS; CDR2 reads YFSETQ. The CDR3 loop reads CASRRGRETEAFF. The CDR3 nucleotides are TGCGCCAGCCGCAGGGGAAGGGAGACTGAAGCTTTCTTT.

The chain combines TRBV19 with TRBJ1-1; possible D gene TRBD1, 5 bases. The CDR3 extends over 15 amino acids. Trimming removed 2 bases at V and 0 bases at J, with 10 bases between. Germline loops: CDR1 LNHDA, CDR2 SQIVND (reference sequence). CDR3 nucleotide sequence: TGTGCCAGTAGTATACCCTGGGGGATGAACACTGAAGCTTTCTTT. Protein: CASSIPWGMNTEAFF.

This chain uses TRBV9 with TRBJ2-3; TRBD1 aligns across 11 bases. V lost 3 bases, J lost 7 bases, and 13 bases stayed unmatched. The CDR3 is made up of 17 amino acids. Germline-derived CDR1 and CDR2 are SGDLS and YYNGEE. The DNA for the CDR3 is TGTGCCAGCAGCGGTGGGCACCGGACAGGGGGCGCAAATACGCAGTATTTT. Amino acid sequence: CASSGGHRTGGANTQYF.

This chain joins TRBV14 and TRBJ1-2, with unresolved D. The CDR3 length is 13 residues. Germline-derived CDR1 and CDR2 are SGHDN and FVKESK. V lost 1 base to trimming and J lost 4 bases, with 7 bases between them. In DNA, the CDR3 is TGTGCCAGCAGCCAAGGTTGGATCTATGGCTACACCTTC. Translation: CASSQGWIYGYTF.

The chain recombines TRBV29-1 with TRBJ2-7; D is perhaps TRBD1 (6 bases). The germline V gene has CDR1 SQVTM and CDR2 ANQGSEA. CDR3 length equals 13 residues. The V and J ends lost 3 bases and 5 bases respectively, with 14 bases between them. In nucleotides, the CDR3 is TGCAGCGTTGACGGTCAGGGGTGGGACGAGCAGTACTTC. It is translated as CSVDGQGWDEQYF.

The chain is built from TRBV7-3 and TRBJ2-3, with a weak D call TRBD2 (5 bases). V was trimmed by 5 bases and J by 3 bases, leaving 6 bases between them. CDR1 and CDR2 from the germline V gene are SGHTA and FQGTGA. CDR3 size: 12 residues. CDR3 nucleotides: TGTGCCAGCAGCCCGGGGACAGATACGCAGTATTTT. Amino acid sequence: CASSPGTDTQYF.